One sample yielded the 5 T cell receptor beta chains listed below, sequenced in a study of blood T cell repertoires in COVID-19. The method was immunoSEQ multiplex PCR; TCRdb's version includes in-frame clones alone and lacks a portion of them. The sample has some 200,000 clones; 80% are singletons. What was sequenced was peripheral blood. The source is a human donor in a cohort sampled during active COVID-19.

This sequence joins TRBV28 and TRBJ2-7, with a tentative D call TRBD2 (6 bases). The V end was cut by 4 bases, the J end by 3 bases, with 13 bases between. The germline V gene encodes CDR1 MDHEN and CDR2 SYDVKM. The CDR3 contains 14 residues. CDR3 sequence: CASSSSRGSYEQYF. For the CDR3, the DNA is TGTGCCAGCAGTTCGTCCCGGGGGAGCTACGAGCAGTACTTC.

The chain joins TRBV19 to TRBJ1-1; tentatively, D is TRBD1 (5 bases). The V gene lost 10 bases and the J gene lost 1 base, with 16 bases spanning the gap. The CDR3 covers 14 residues. Looked up from germline, CDR1 is LNHDA and CDR2 is SQIVND (reference sequence). Here the CDR3 DNA reads TGTGCCACGGGGCGGGGTCATTCGAACACTGAAGCTTTCTTT. This encodes CATGRGHSNTEAFF.

The chain carries TRBV7-9 and TRBJ1-4, with D maybe TRBD1 (5 bases). CDR3 length: 13 amino acids. Germline V gene sequence: CDR1 SEHNR, CDR2 FQNEAQ (reference sequence). The germline V and J ends were trimmed by 5 bases and 5 bases, with 9 bases remaining between them. As DNA, the CDR3 is TGTGCCAGCAGCCGTCCAGGGAATGAAAAACTGTTTTTT. Translation: CASSRPGNEKLFF.

In its sample, this clone was seen once. The rearrangement uses TRBV28 and TRBJ2-3; no clear D gene. CDR3 length equals 14 residues. Germline CDR1 and CDR2: MDHEN and SYDVKM. Trimming removed 6 bases at V and 4 bases at J, with 14 bases between. As DNA, the CDR3 is TGTGCCAGCAGCCAACCCTTCCCGGCAGATACGCAGTATTTT. Amino acids: CASSQPFPADTQYF.

The gene calls are TRBV5-1 and TRBJ2-6; D is perhaps TRBD1 (6 bases). The V end lost 7 bases, the J end lost 1 base, and 15 bases lay between the germline ends. Germline-derived CDR1 and CDR2 are SGHRS and YFSETQ. The CDR3 consists of 16 residues. Here the CDR3 DNA reads TGCGCCAGCGCGGACAGATTAATATCTGGGGCCAACGTCCTGACTTTC. Translated: CASADRLISGANVLTF.